These 5 T cell receptor beta chains share one sample of origin, sequenced in a study of T cell changes during pregnancy in multiple sclerosis. Measured with immunoSEQ multiplex PCR; TCRdb has only the in-frame clones, and not every one. The table shows approximately 35,000 clones, with roughly 90% occurring only once. The material sequenced was CD4+ T cells from peripheral blood mononuclear cells, taken in the second trimester of pregnancy. Receptors were obtained from a female donor in good health, enrolled as a control in a pregnancy study.

The gene calls are TRBV30 and TRBJ1-3, with a weak D call TRBD1 (5 bases). CDR3 length equals 14 residues. V gave up 5 bases and J gave up 4 bases, with 15 bases separating them. The germline V gene encodes CDR1 GTSNPN and CDR2 SVGIG (reference sequence). The CDR3 protein is CAWGSGLRGNTIYF. The CDR3 DNA reads as TGTGCCTGGGGTTCAGGGCTGCGGGGAAACACCATATATTTT.

The V call is TRBV2, the J call TRBJ2-3, with D tentatively TRBD2 (6 bases). This CDR3 has 11 residues. CDR1 is SNHLY, CDR2 FYNNEI, per germline. Trimming stripped 3 bases from V and 13 bases from J, with 11 bases between. This CDR3 reads CASSDNGSEYF. The CDR3 DNA reads TGTGCCAGCAGTGACAACGGGAGCGAGTATTTT.

The chain combines TRBV18 with TRBJ2-1; D may be TRBD1 (5 bases). Germline lookup yields CDR1 KGHSH and CDR2 LQKENI. Trimming cost V 5 bases and J 4 bases, with 30 bases left between them. The CDR3 consists of 20 residues. The CDR3 loop reads CASSFRVEAAFQGRYNEQFF. CDR3 coding DNA: TGTGCCAGCTCATTTCGAGTTGAGGCCGCGTTCCAGGGAAGGTACAATGAGCAGTTCTTC.

The rearrangement links TRBV10-3 to TRBJ1-1; maybe TRBD1 (5 bases). Trimming pared 1 base from V and 1 base from J, leaving 10 bases between. Germline CDR1 ENHRY, CDR2 SYGVKD. The CDR3 has 15 amino acids. Here the CDR3 DNA reads TGTGCCATCAGTGAGTACCAGGGCGGGAACACTGAAGCTTTCTTT. Its protein product is CAISEYQGGNTEAFF.

The chain joins TRBV5-1 to TRBJ1-1; D unresolved. Trimming took 2 bases from V and 4 from J, leaving 12 bases between them. CDR3 length: 14 residues. Germline CDR1 and CDR2: SGHRS and YFSETQ. CDR3 DNA sequence: TGCGCCAGCAGCTTTACAGAGTTAGGCACTGAAGCTTTCTTT. This sequence encodes CASSFTELGTEAFF. Drawing the rest from reference TRBV5-1 and TRBJ1-1, the complete variable domain is KAGVTQTPRYLIKTRGQQVTLSCSPISGHRSVSWYQQTPGQGLQFLFEYFSETQRNKGNFPGRFSGRQFSNSRSEMNVSTLELGDSALYLCASSFTELGTEAFFGQGTRLTVV.